Below, 9 T cell receptor beta chains from the same sample are listed, as sequenced in a study of T cell changes during pregnancy in multiple sclerosis. Measured with immunoSEQ multiplex PCR; TCRdb has only the in-frame clones, and not every one. The sample includes about 48,000 clones, 88% of them seen just once. This specimen consisted of CD4+ T cells from peripheral blood mononuclear cells, obtained in the second trimester of pregnancy. These receptors came from a female donor with multiple sclerosis, enrolled in a pregnancy study.

The chain has TRBV5-6 and TRBJ2-3; perhaps TRBD2 as D (5 bases). The V gene lost 7 bases and the J gene lost 5 bases, with 14 bases spanning the gap. The CDR3 contains 13 residues. Germline-derived CDR1 and CDR2 are SGHDT and YYEEEE. The CDR3 loop reads CASRTGAGDTQYF. In nucleotides, the CDR3 is TGTGCCAGCCGGACTGGCGCGGGAGATACGCAGTATTTT. The full variable domain, rest sourced from reference TRBV5-6 and TRBJ2-3, is DAGVTQSPTHLIKTRGQQVTLRCSPKSGHDTVSWYQQALGQGPQFIFQYYEEEERQRGNFPDRFSGHQFPNYSSELNVNALLLGDSALYLCASRTGAGDTQYFGPGTRLTVL.

J is TRBJ1-4 and V is TRBV5-8, with D tentatively TRBD1 (5 bases). CDR3 length: 14 residues. Germline V CDR1 and CDR2: SGHTS, YDEGEE. V lost 3 bases to trimming and J lost 8 bases, with 14 bases between them. Here the CDR3 DNA reads TGTGCCAGCAGCTGGCGGGGGGAGCGAGAAAAACTGTTTTTT. It encodes CASSWRGEREKLFF.

The chain links TRBV13 to TRBJ1-1; D not resolved. The CDR3 consists of 12 residues. Trimming shortened V by 0 bases and J by 11 bases, and 10 bases separated the two germline ends. Germline V gene data show CDR1 as PRHDT and CDR2 as FYEKMQ (reference sequence). The CDR3 coding sequence is TGTGCCAGCAGCTTAGGGGCTATCGGGGCTTTCTTT. The encoded protein is CASSLGAIGAFF.

The J gene is TRBJ2-7, the V gene TRBV7-2; 7 bases are a match to TRBD1. The V gene's germline CDR1 is SGHTA and CDR2 FQGNSA. V was clipped by 2 bases and J by 7 bases; unmatched bases: 11. The length of the CDR3 is 15 residues. The CDR3 protein is CASSLWGQGVGEQYF. The CDR3 DNA is TGTGCCAGCAGCTTATGGGGTCAGGGGGTGGGAGAGCAGTACTTC. Variable domain in full (rest from reference TRBV7-2 and TRBJ2-7): GAGVSQSPSNKVTEKGKDVELRCDPISGHTALYWYRQSLGQGLEFLIYFQGNSAPDKSGLPSDRFSAERTGGSVSTLTIQRTQQEDSAVYLCASSLWGQGVGEQYFGPGTRLTVT.

V gene TRBV4-2 combines with J gene TRBJ2-1, with 11 bases aligning to TRBD2. The length of the CDR3 is 16 residues. CDR1 is LGHNA and CDR2 is YNFKEQ in the germline V gene. V shed 3 bases and J 3 bases; nucleotides not matched to a gene: 4. This CDR3 reads CASSHPGTSGYNEQFF. CDR3 DNA sequence: TGTGCCAGCAGCCACCCCGGGACTAGCGGCTACAATGAGCAGTTCTTC.

The chain uses TRBV7-3 and TRBJ2-1; weak D call: TRBD2 (6 bases). The CDR3 totals 13 residues. Trimming took off 5 bases at V and 10 bases at J, with 15 bases between the two ends. Germline CDR1 and CDR2: SGHTA and FQGTGA. This chain's CDR3 is CASSTQTRDEQFF. The CDR3 DNA follows: TGTGCCAGCAGCACCCAGACTAGGGACGAGCAGTTCTTC.

The chain joins TRBV6-6 to TRBJ2-5; TRBD1 matches at 8 bases. The CDR3 extends over 16 amino acids. Looked up from germline, CDR1 is MNHNY and CDR2 is SVGAGI (reference sequence). After removal of 4 bases from V and 2 bases from J, the junction contained 9 bases not matched to a gene. CDR3 in DNA: TGTGCCAGCAGTTCACAACGGACAGGGTATCAAGAGACCCAGTACTTC. Translating it yields CASSSQRTGYQETQYF.

The CDR3 loop reads CSARNSYGYTF. The CDR3 coding sequence is TGCAGTGCGAGGAATTCCTATGGCTACACCTTC. This sequence joins TRBV20-1 and TRBJ1-2; unclear D gene. The CDR3 length is 11 residues. Germline assignment: CDR1 DFQATT and CDR2 SNEGSKA (reference sequence). With 6 bases removed from V and 4 bases from J, the gap between germline ends came to 9 bases.

The chain recombines TRBV7-2 with TRBJ2-2; the D gene is possibly TRBD2 (6 bases). There are 15 residues in the CDR3. The V gene lost 5 bases and the J gene lost 4 bases, with 14 bases spanning the gap. Looked up from germline, CDR1 is SGHTA and CDR2 is FQGNSA. The CDR3 protein is CASSRSNSGTGELFF. CDR3 coding DNA: TGTGCCAGCAGCCGCAGTAATAGCGGCACCGGGGAGCTGTTTTTT.